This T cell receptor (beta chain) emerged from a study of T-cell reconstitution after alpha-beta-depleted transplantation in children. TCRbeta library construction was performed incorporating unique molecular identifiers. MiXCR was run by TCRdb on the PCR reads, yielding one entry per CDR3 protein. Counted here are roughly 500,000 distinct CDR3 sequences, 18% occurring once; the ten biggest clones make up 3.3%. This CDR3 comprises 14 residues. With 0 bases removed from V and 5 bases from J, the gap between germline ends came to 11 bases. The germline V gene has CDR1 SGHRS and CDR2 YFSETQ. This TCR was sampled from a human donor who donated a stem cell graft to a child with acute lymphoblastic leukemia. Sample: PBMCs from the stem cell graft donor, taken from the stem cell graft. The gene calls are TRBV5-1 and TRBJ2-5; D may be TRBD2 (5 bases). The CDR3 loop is CASSLEPRGETQYF. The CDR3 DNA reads TGCGCCAGCAGCTTGGAGCCCCGAGGGGAGACCCAGTACTTC. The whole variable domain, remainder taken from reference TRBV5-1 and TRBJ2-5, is KAGVTQTPRYLIKTRGQQVTLSCSPISGHRSVSWYQQTPGQGLQFLFEYFSETQRNKGNFPGRFSGRQFSNSRSEMNVSTLELGDSALYLCASSLEPRGETQYFGPGTRLLVL.